This T cell receptor (beta chain) was profiled in a study of breast tumors, draining lymph nodes, adjacent tissues. Study outcomes and limitations: Tumors had less TCR diversity than lymph nodes, more than nontumor tissue. Data fit most tumor T cells coming from lymph node, expanding in tumor.

Each CDR3 protein gets one entry after TCRdb re-called the multiplex PCR reads with MiXCR. Found here are about 100,000 distinct CDR3 sequences, roughly 20% of them singletons; the top ten hold under 1.5%. The CDR3 covers 15 residues. Germline-derived CDR1 and CDR2 are GTSNPN and SVGIG (reference sequence). The lymph nodes were axillary draining lymph nodes from breast cancer patients. Points on this clonotype: Its specificity is not known. One junction end disagrees with the germline gene, perhaps due to a read error.

The clonotype comes from a female donor with breast cancer. Some clones in this sample may be carry-over from other donors' samples. Material for sequencing was axillary lymph node tissue. This chain uses TRBV30 with TRBJ1-3; TRBD1 aligns across 9 bases. The CDR3 DNA follows: TGTGCCCGGAGTTATGGGGGGACAGGGGGAAACACCATATATTTT. Protein: CARSYGGTGGNTIYF.